The 13 T cell receptor beta chains below come from one sample, sequenced in a study of blood T cell repertoires in COVID-19. Measured with immunoSEQ multiplex PCR; TCRdb has only the in-frame clones, and not every one. The sample consists of about 300,000 clones, 70% to 90% of them appearing once. The source material was PBMCs or T cells enriched from blood (not recorded which). These TCRs come from a young woman who had recovered from COVID-19.

This chain's CDR3 is CASSHPPQIPQAAGNTIYF. CDR3 nucleotides: TGTGCCAGCAGCCACCCCCCCCAGATTCCTCAGGCCGCTGGAAACACCATATATTTT. This chain links TRBV3-1 (or the pseudogene TRBV3-2) with TRBJ1-3; the D is unclear. Trimming shortened V by 3 bases and J by 2 bases, and 23 bases separated the two germline ends. Germline CDR1 and CDR2: LGHDT and YNNKEL (reference sequence). This CDR3 contains 19 residues.

This chain uses TRBV5-1 with TRBJ1-1; 7 nucleotides match TRBD1. This CDR3 contains 15 residues. The germline gives CDR1 SGHRS, CDR2 YFSETQ. V shed 4 bases, J shed 0 bases, and the junction held 6 bases outside the gene matches. Here the CDR3 reads CASSLGQTMNTEAFF. Written as DNA, the CDR3 is TGCGCCAGCAGCCTGGGACAGACCATGAACACTGAAGCTTTCTTT. Combining the CDR3 with reference TRBV5-1 and TRBJ1-1 gives the whole variable domain KAGVTQTPRYLIKTRGQQVTLSCSPISGHRSVSWYQQTPGQGLQFLFEYFSETQRNKGNFPGRFSGRQFSNSRSEMNVSTLELGDSALYLCASSLGQTMNTEAFFGQGTRLTVV.

V usage is TRBV5-5 and J usage is TRBJ2-6; D is unresolved. The CDR3 runs 16 residues. V lost 2 bases and J lost 1, with 10 bases in between. The germline CDR1 and CDR2 sequences are SGHKS and YYEKEE (reference sequence). The CDR3 is CASSFNSPSGANVLTF. The CDR3 coding sequence is TGTGCCAGCAGCTTTAATAGCCCATCTGGGGCCAACGTCCTGACTTTC. The whole variable domain, remainder taken from reference TRBV5-5 and TRBJ2-6, is DAGVTQSPTHLIKTRGQQVTLRCSPISGHKSVSWYQQVLGQGPQFIFQYYEKEERGRGNFPDRFSARQFPNYSSELNVNALLLGDSALYLCASSFNSPSGANVLTFGAGSRLTVL.

The sample holds a few counts of this clone. This rearrangement joins TRBV4-1 to TRBJ1-1; possible D gene TRBD1, 5 bases. This CDR3 region has 16 residues. With 1 base removed from V and 2 bases from J, the gap between germline ends came to 14 bases. Germline loops: CDR1 MGHRA, CDR2 YSYEKL. Here the CDR3 reads CASSQGGGWVNTEAFF. Written as DNA, the CDR3 is TGCGCCAGCAGCCAAGGGGGGGGTTGGGTAAACACTGAAGCTTTCTTT.

The chain links TRBV5-1 to TRBJ1-2, with D tentatively TRBD1 (5 bases). V was trimmed by 0 bases and J by 4 bases, leaving 7 bases between them. The germline V gene encodes CDR1 SGHRS and CDR2 YFSETQ. The CDR3 loop spans 13 amino acids. The CDR3, as DNA: TGCGCCAGCAGCTTGGGGGGCCCCTATGGCTACACCTTC. The encoded protein is CASSLGGPYGYTF. Complete variable domain (other parts from reference TRBV5-1 and TRBJ1-2): KAGVTQTPRYLIKTRGQQVTLSCSPISGHRSVSWYQQTPGQGLQFLFEYFSETQRNKGNFPGRFSGRQFSNSRSEMNVSTLELGDSALYLCASSLGGPYGYTFGSGTRLTVV.

For this clone: The identical CDR3 is also encoded by other nucleotide sequences in the sample. This chain connects TRBV30 to TRBJ1-3; perhaps TRBD1 as D (5 bases). The CDR3 is 14 amino acids. V was cut by 5 bases and J by 0 bases, with 11 bases left in between. Per germline, CDR1 GTSNPN and CDR2 SVGIG (reference sequence). CDR3 sequence reads: CAWATGGSGNTIYF. In DNA, the CDR3 is TGTGCCTGGGCTACCGGGGGCTCTGGAAACACCATATATTTT.

V is TRBV12-5 and J is TRBJ1-5; 10 bases align to TRBD1. Germline V gives CDR1 LGHNT, CDR2 FRNRAP. The trim removed 0 bases at V and 7 bases at J, leaving 18 bases unmatched. This CDR3 region has 20 residues. The CDR3 loop reads CASGLVLSRLGDRGSQPQHF. In DNA form, the CDR3 reads TGTGCTAGTGGTTTGGTACTCAGCAGGCTCGGGGACAGGGGAAGCCAGCCCCAGCATTTT.

The gene calls are TRBV27 and TRBJ1-2, with TRBD1 identical over 8 bases. Germline lookup yields CDR1 MNHEY and CDR2 SMNVEV (reference sequence). The trim removed 6 bases at V and 7 bases at J, leaving 4 bases unmatched. The CDR3 is 12 amino acids. In DNA form, the CDR3 reads TGTGCCAGCAGACAGGGGGAGGGTGGCTACACCTTC. Amino acids: CASRQGEGGYTF.

This clone was counted a single time. V and J are TRBV5-5 and TRBJ1-1, with 7 bases fitting TRBD1. Trimming removed 6 bases from V and 4 bases from J; junction bases left unmatched: 9. This CDR3 region has 14 residues. Germline V gene lookup returns CDR1 SGHKS and CDR2 YYEKEE (reference sequence). CDR3 coding DNA: TGTGCCAGCACTGTCCAACCAGGGGGCACTGAAGCTTTCTTT. Protein product: CASTVQPGGTEAFF. The full variable domain, its missing parts supplied by reference TRBV5-5 and TRBJ1-1, is DAGVTQSPTHLIKTRGQQVTLRCSPISGHKSVSWYQQVLGQGPQFIFQYYEKEERGRGNFPDRFSARQFPNYSSELNVNALLLGDSALYLCASTVQPGGTEAFFGQGTRLTVV.

The CDR3 spells CASSLVYTVTSNTEAFF. As DNA, the CDR3 is TGTGCCAGCAGCTTAGTCTACACAGTAACTTCGAACACTGAAGCTTTCTTT. The rearrangement links TRBV7-2 to TRBJ1-1, with D unresolved. V lost 1 base and J lost 1, with 16 bases in between. Germline assignment: CDR1 SGHTA and CDR2 FQGNSA. This CDR3 comprises 17 residues.

The rearrangement links TRBV7-2 to TRBJ1-2; a weak D match, TRBD1 (5 bases). CDR1 is SGHTA and CDR2 is FQGNSA in the germline V gene. The length of the CDR3 is 14 residues. V was pared by 4 bases and J by 7 bases, with 16 bases between. CDR3 in amino acids: CASSWGDSRSGYTF. CDR3 sequence (DNA): TGTGCCAGCAGCTGGGGGGACTCTAGGTCTGGCTACACCTTC.

The genes are TRBV6-5 and TRBJ2-1; D gene unclear. V was pared by 8 bases and J by 8 bases, with 10 bases between. The CDR3 is made up of 11 amino acids. Germline assignment: CDR1 MNHEY and CDR2 SVGAGI. The CDR3 loop reads CASQVVDEQFF. The CDR3 bases are TGTGCCAGCCAGGTGGTGGATGAGCAGTTCTTC.

The gene calls are TRBV6-5 and TRBJ1-6; D is unresolved. The V gene's germline CDR1 is MNHEY and CDR2 SVGAGI. The CDR3 extends over 13 amino acids. V lost 6 bases to trimming and J lost 8 bases, with 11 bases between them. The CDR3 DNA reads as TGTGCCAGCAGAACTATCCGGGATTCACCCCTCCACTTT. It specifies CASRTIRDSPLHF.